Shown below are 28 T cell receptor beta chains from a single sample sequenced in a study of T cell responses to AZD1222 COVID-19 vaccine. Clones were sequenced by immunoSEQ multiplex PCR, and TCRdb holds only the in-frame ones, with some missing. The sample includes 95,000 to 100,000 clones, about 81% of them seen just once. This material consisted of peripheral blood, taken 28 days after the second AZD1222 dose. The receptors come from an adult who received the AZD1222 COVID-19 vaccine.

The chain carries TRBV9 and TRBJ2-3, with 10 bases identical to TRBD2. The germline V gene encodes CDR1 SGDLS and CDR2 YYNGEE. This CDR3 spans 16 amino acids. J gave up 1 base and V 0 bases, and 2 bases lay outside the gene matches. CDR3 loop: CASSVGAGGGTDTQYF. The CDR3 DNA reads as TGTGCCAGCAGCGTAGGAGCGGGGGGGGGCACAGATACGCAGTATTTT.

V and J are TRBV3-1 (or the pseudogene TRBV3-2) and TRBJ1-1; D unclear. Trimming pared 1 base from V and 3 bases from J, leaving 9 bases between. This CDR3 contains 14 residues. Germline V gene sequence: CDR1 LGHDT, CDR2 YNNKEL (reference sequence). CDR3 loop: CASSQASDHTEAFF. CDR3 nucleotide sequence: TGTGCCAGCAGCCAAGCAAGTGATCACACTGAAGCTTTCTTT.

This sequence joins TRBV10-3 and TRBJ1-3, with 7 bases lining up with TRBD1. The junction had 9 bases not matched to a gene; V was cut back by 2 bases and J by 8 bases. The CDR3 totals 15 residues. CDR1 ENHRY and CDR2 SYGVKD come from the germline V gene. The CDR3 is CAISERIDRAYTIYF. CDR3 nucleotide sequence: TGTGCCATCAGTGAGAGAATCGACAGGGCATACACCATATATTTT.

V and J are TRBV19 and TRBJ1-6; D ambiguous. V lost 6 bases and J lost 7, with 19 bases in between. From germline, CDR1 is LNHDA and CDR2 SQIVND (reference sequence). The CDR3 covers 16 residues. Written as DNA, the CDR3 is TGTGCCAGTAGGGACCCCCCAACGGAAGGAAATTCACCCCTCCACTTT. Translation: CASRDPPTEGNSPLHF.

The rearrangement joins TRBV30 to TRBJ2-3; no firm D call. Germline CDR1 GTSNPN, CDR2 SVGIG (reference sequence). Trimming cost V 4 bases and J 0 bases, with 8 bases left between them. This CDR3 has 13 residues. Here the CDR3 DNA reads TGTGCCTGGATTGGAGTCAGCACAGATACGCAGTATTTT. Its translation: CAWIGVSTDTQYF.

The chain uses TRBV9 and TRBJ2-7; 9 bases match TRBD2. J was trimmed by 1 base and V by 0 bases; bases with no gene match: 5. The CDR3 extends over 16 amino acids. In germline, CDR1 is SGDLS, CDR2 YYNGEE. CDR3: CASSVELTSGSYEQYF. CDR3 DNA: TGTGCCAGCAGCGTAGAATTAACTAGCGGGTCCTACGAGCAGTACTTC.

The chain couples TRBV27 to TRBJ2-7; either TRBD1 or TRBD2 may supply D (5 bases each). Germline V gene data show CDR1 as MNHEY and CDR2 as SMNVEV (reference sequence). V was shortened by 3 bases and J by 3 bases, with 12 bases between the two germline ends. The CDR3 totals 14 residues. The CDR3 region is CASSFRGVVYEQYF. The CDR3 coding sequence is TGTGCCAGCAGTTTTAGGGGAGTAGTCTACGAGCAGTACTTC.

The V and J genes are TRBV19 and TRBJ2-7; D tentatively reads TRBD1 or TRBD2 (5 bases each). CDR1 and CDR2 (germline): LNHDA, SQIVND (reference sequence). Trimming cost V 3 bases and J 3 bases, with 12 bases left between them. The CDR3 sequence is 14 residues long. CDR3 nucleotide sequence: TGTGCCAGTAGTATGGGGGTCACATACTACGAGCAGTACTTC. It codes for CASSMGVTYYEQYF.

CDR3 protein: CASSVGGDNTEAFF. The CDR3 region has the DNA TGTGCCAGCAGCGTAGGGGGGGATAACACTGAAGCTTTCTTT. The rearrangement uses TRBV2 and TRBJ1-1; possibly TRBD1 for D (6 bases). Germline CDR1 and CDR2: SNHLY and FYNNEI. The V and J ends lost 6 bases and 2 bases respectively, with 13 bases between them. CDR3 length equals 14 residues.

The J gene is TRBJ1-2, the V gene TRBV6-5, with TRBD1 identical over 12 bases. This CDR3 spans 14 amino acids. V lost 7 bases, J lost 8 bases, and 8 bases stayed unmatched. CDR1 is MNHEY and CDR2 is SVGAGI in the germline V gene. The CDR3 DNA reads TGTGCCAGCAAATTTTCGGGACAGGGGGCCGGCTACACCTTC. It encodes CASKFSGQGAGYTF.

The chain employs TRBV9 and TRBJ2-1, with a tentative D call TRBD1 (6 bases). Germline-derived CDR1 and CDR2 are SGDLS and YYNGEE. The CDR3 extends over 18 amino acids. Trimming pared 3 bases from V and 0 bases from J, leaving 19 bases between. CDR3 nucleotide sequence: TGTGCCAGCAGCGGCCGGGACACCAAAGGGGTCTCCTACAATGAGCAGTTCTTC. It is translated as CASSGRDTKGVSYNEQFF.

The V call is TRBV12-3 or TRBV12-4, the J call TRBJ1-1; tentatively, D is TRBD1 (6 bases). The CDR3 consists of 12 residues. V was pared by 1 base and J by 8 bases, with 8 bases between. CDR3 DNA sequence: TGTGCCAGCAGTTTAGAGGGGGGGGAAGCTTTCTTT. It yields the protein CASSLEGGEAFF.

The chain is built from TRBV6-5 and TRBJ2-7; D tentatively reads TRBD1 or TRBD2 (5 bases each). V was shortened by 6 bases and J by 7 bases, with 22 bases between the two germline ends. The CDR3 consists of 15 residues. Germline values: CDR1 MNHEY, CDR2 SVGAGI. In DNA form, the CDR3 reads TGTGCCAGCAGGGACTCCGGGACCGGGCAGCGGGAGCAGTACTTC. This sequence encodes CASRDSGTGQREQYF.

The J gene is TRBJ1-3, the V gene TRBV11-2; D is possibly TRBD1 (5 bases). The germline V gene encodes CDR1 SGHAT and CDR2 FQNNGV. This CDR3 contains 15 residues. Trimming took 4 bases from V and 4 from J, leaving 14 bases between them. CDR3 loop: CASSWGSGMGNTIYF. The CDR3 nucleotides read TGTGCCAGCAGCTGGGGGTCGGGGATGGGAAACACCATATATTTT.

The CDR3 nucleotides read TGTGCCAGCACCAGAAGAGGGGGCGCATCTGACACTGAAGCTTTCTTT. Protein sequence: CASTRRGGASDTEAFF. The gene calls are TRBV7-9 and TRBJ1-1, with 7 positions matching TRBD1. The CDR3 covers 16 residues. Germline values: CDR1 SEHNR, CDR2 FQNEAQ (reference sequence). V lost 7 bases and J lost 3; bases outside the gene matches: 14.

The gene calls are TRBV7-8 and TRBJ1-2; no clear D. The germline V gene has CDR1 SGHVS and CDR2 FQNEAQ. This CDR3 is built from 16 residues. V lost 5 bases to trimming and J lost 3 bases, with 19 bases between them. The CDR3 is CASSQAASRVDYGYTF. The CDR3 DNA is TGTGCCAGCAGCCAAGCCGCAAGTCGGGTAGACTATGGCTACACCTTC.

The chain links TRBV24-1 to TRBJ2-3; D is perhaps TRBD1 (6 bases). CDR1 and CDR2 (germline): KGHDR, SFDVKD. V was trimmed by 5 bases and J by 4 bases, leaving 6 bases between them. The CDR3 sequence is 12 residues long. The CDR3 sequence is CATSGGPDTQYF. Written as DNA, the CDR3 is TGTGCCACCAGTGGGGGGCCAGATACGCAGTATTTT.

This sequence joins TRBV20-1 and TRBJ2-7; a possible D gene is TRBD1 (5 bases). There are 13 residues in the CDR3. V lost 3 bases, J lost 2 bases, and 11 bases lay in between. Germline V gene lookup returns CDR1 DFQATT and CDR2 SNEGSKA (reference sequence). In nucleotides, the CDR3 is TGCAGTGCTAGTGGGGCCGAGGCCTACGAGCAGTACTTC. Protein product: CSASGAEAYEQYF.

The V gene is TRBV5-1, the J gene TRBJ1-2; D gene unclear. V lost 1 base to trimming and J lost 2 bases, with 6 bases between them. The CDR3 totals 13 residues. Per the germline V gene, CDR1 is SGHRS and CDR2 is YFSETQ. CDR3 DNA sequence: TGCGCCAGCAGCTTGAGTCAAAACTATGGCTACACCTTC. Protein: CASSLSQNYGYTF. Full variable domain (rest looked up from reference TRBV5-1 and TRBJ1-2): KAGVTQTPRYLIKTRGQQVTLSCSPISGHRSVSWYQQTPGQGLQFLFEYFSETQRNKGNFPGRFSGRQFSNSRSEMNVSTLELGDSALYLCASSLSQNYGYTFGSGTRLTVV.

J is TRBJ1-4 and V is TRBV5-8; D might be TRBD1 (5 bases). Per germline, CDR1 SGHTS and CDR2 YDEGEE. V lost 0 bases, J lost 8 bases, and 23 bases lay in between. There are 18 residues in the CDR3. The CDR3 sequence: CASSLGHTSGPGDEKLFF. In DNA, the CDR3 is TGTGCCAGCAGCTTGGGGCACACTTCCGGGCCGGGGGACGAAAAACTGTTTTTT.

This clone occurred a few times. This chain uses TRBV7-2 with TRBJ2-1; no clear D. Germline V lookup: CDR1 SGHTA, CDR2 FQGNSA. The V and J ends lost 5 bases and 10 bases respectively, with 12 bases between them. The CDR3 is 12 residues long. This CDR3 is CASSIQTWEQFF. In DNA form, the CDR3 reads TGTGCCAGCAGCATCCAGACGTGGGAGCAGTTCTTC.

This clone has just a few counts. This sequence joins TRBV30 and TRBJ2-7; tentative D call: TRBD1 (5 bases). V was trimmed by 2 bases and J by 6 bases, leaving 17 bases between them. This CDR3 comprises 14 residues. Germline V gives CDR1 GTSNPN, CDR2 SVGIG (reference sequence). The CDR3 sequence: CAWSPQATWAEQYF. The DNA of the CDR3 is TGTGCCTGGAGTCCACAGGCAACTTGGGCCGAGCAGTACTTC.

The CDR3 nucleotides read TGTGCCAGCAGCCTCGGTAAAAATCAGCCCCAGCATTTT. This codes for CASSLGKNQPQHF. The rearrangement joins TRBV5-4 to TRBJ1-5; D unresolved. Germline V gives CDR1 SGHNT, CDR2 YYREEE (reference sequence). Trimming took 4 bases from V and 4 from J, leaving 9 bases between them. This CDR3 is 13 amino acids long. Filled out from reference TRBV5-4 and TRBJ1-5, the complete variable domain reads ETGVTQSPTHLIKTRGQQVTLRCSSQSGHNTVSWYQQALGQGPQFIFQYYREEENGRGNFPPRFSGLQFPNYSSELNVNALELDDSALYLCASSLGKNQPQHFGDGTRLSIL.

The rearrangement joins TRBV29-1 to TRBJ2-2; D ambiguous. The CDR3 runs 13 residues. The V end was cut by 4 bases, the J end by 0 bases, with 6 bases between. Per the germline V gene, CDR1 is SQVTM and CDR2 is ANQGSEA. DNA for the CDR3: TGCAGCGTTGGACAAGCGAACACCGGGGAGCTGTTTTTT. Its translation is CSVGQANTGELFF.

V and J are TRBV29-1 and TRBJ1-2; D perhaps matches TRBD1 (6 bases). The germline CDR1 and CDR2 sequences are SQVTM and ANQGSEA. V was clipped by 6 bases and J by 13 bases, with 18 bases between them. This CDR3 comprises 11 residues. CDR3: CSVHRATGGTF. The CDR3 DNA follows: TGCAGCGTCCACAGGGCCACAGGAGGCACCTTC.

This chain connects TRBV5-1 to TRBJ2-5, with TRBD1 identical over 9 bases. Germline-derived CDR1 and CDR2 are SGHRS and YFSETQ. The CDR3 is 16 amino acids. The trim removed 2 bases at V and 2 bases at J, leaving 7 bases unmatched. This CDR3 is CASSFGDRAIQETQYF. In DNA form, the CDR3 reads TGCGCCAGCAGCTTTGGGGACAGGGCCATACAAGAGACCCAGTACTTC.

In this sample, this clone turned up once. The rearrangement joins TRBV18 to TRBJ2-1, with 15 positions matching TRBD2. The V gene end was trimmed by 4 bases and the J gene end by 4 bases; junction bases not matched to a gene: 8. Germline V gives CDR1 KGHSH, CDR2 LQKENI. CDR3 length equals 18 residues. In DNA, the CDR3 is TGTGCCAGCTCACTACGGACTAGCGGGGGGGCCGATTACAATGAGCAGTTCTTC. This gives the protein CASSLRTSGGADYNEQFF.

The V gene is TRBV6-5, the J gene TRBJ1-3; D is undetermined. The CDR3 is 13 amino acids. V gave up 6 bases and J gave up 4 bases, with 10 bases separating them. The germline V gene has CDR1 MNHEY and CDR2 SVGAGI. CDR3 in amino acids: CASRREGGNTIYF. The CDR3 nucleotides read TGTGCCAGCAGAAGGGAAGGAGGAAACACCATATATTTT.